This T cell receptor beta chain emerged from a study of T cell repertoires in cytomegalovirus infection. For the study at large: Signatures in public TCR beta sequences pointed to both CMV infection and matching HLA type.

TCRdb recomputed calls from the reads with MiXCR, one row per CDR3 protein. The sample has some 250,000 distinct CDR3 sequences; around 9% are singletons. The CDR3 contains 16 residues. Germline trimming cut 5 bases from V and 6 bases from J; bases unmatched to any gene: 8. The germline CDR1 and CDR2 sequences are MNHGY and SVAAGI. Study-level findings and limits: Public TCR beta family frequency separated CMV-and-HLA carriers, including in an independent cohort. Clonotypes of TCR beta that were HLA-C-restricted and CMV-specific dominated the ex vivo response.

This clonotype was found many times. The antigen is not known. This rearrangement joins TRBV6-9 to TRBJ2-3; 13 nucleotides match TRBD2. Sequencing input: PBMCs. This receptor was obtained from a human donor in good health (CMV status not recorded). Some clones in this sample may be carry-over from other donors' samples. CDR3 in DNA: TGTGCCAGCAGTATGGGACTAGCGGGGCCGCGGGATACGCAGTATTTT. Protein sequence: CASSMGLAGPRDTQYF.